These 16 T cell receptor beta chains were sequenced from one sample in a study of blood T cell repertoires in COVID-19. TCRdb keeps only in-frame clones here, not all; method: immunoSEQ multiplex PCR. The sample has tens of thousands of clones, roughly 88% seen once; the top ten hold 3% to 4.5%. The sequencing input was peripheral blood. The receptors here all came from a man aged 70 or older with acute or convalescent COVID-19.

In the case of this clone: As the CDR3 is not closed by the conserved phenylalanine or tryptophan, this likely results from a read error. The DNA is left out, because the CDR3 cannot be placed on it with certainty; the CDR3 is given as TCRdb lists it. CDR3 region: CASSAMSSGEVDV. V usage is TRBV9 and J usage is TRBJ2-3; the table assigns TRBD2, which was not confirmed against the DNA. Germline values: CDR1 SGDLS, CDR2 YYNGEE. Including both end residues, the CDR3 is 13 amino acids long.

The rearrangement joins TRBV5-1 to TRBJ1-3; tentative D call: TRBD1 (5 bases). CDR3 length equals 13 residues. Germline V CDR1 and CDR2: SGHRS, YFSETQ. Trimming pared 2 bases from V and 8 bases from J, leaving 11 bases between. CDR3 in DNA: TGCGCCAGCAGCTTACAGGCGGGGGACACCATATATTTT. As protein: CASSLQAGDTIYF.

The chain recombines TRBV19 with TRBJ1-5; 8 bases line up with TRBD1. V dropped 2 bases and J dropped 0; count of bases not matched to a gene: 12. The CDR3 totals 19 residues. CDR1 LNHDA and CDR2 SQIVND come from the germline V gene (reference sequence). CDR3 protein: CASSISEDRDPYSNQPQHF. CDR3 in DNA: TGTGCCAGTAGTATAAGCGAGGACAGGGACCCTTATAGCAATCAGCCCCAGCATTTT. The full variable domain, rest sourced from reference TRBV19 and TRBJ1-5, is DGGITQSPKYLFRKEGQNVTLSCEQNLNHDAMYWYRQDPGQGLRLIYYSQIVNDFQKGDIAEGYSVSREKKESFPLTVTSAQKNPTAFYLCASSISEDRDPYSNQPQHFGDGTRLSIL.

This clone was seen a handful of times. The chain is built from TRBV7-9 and TRBJ2-2, with a weak D call TRBD1 (5 bases). This CDR3 has 15 residues. The V gene's germline CDR1 is SEHNR and CDR2 FQNEAQ (reference sequence). V was clipped by 5 bases and J by 0 bases, with 10 bases between them. The CDR3 loop is CASSPGLANTGELFF. In DNA, the CDR3 is TGTGCCAGCAGCCCAGGGCTAGCGAACACCGGGGAGCTGTTTTTT.

This rearrangement joins TRBV28 to TRBJ1-3; 9 nucleotides line up with TRBD1. The V and J ends lost 8 bases and 5 bases, in that order; junction bases with no gene match: 13. This CDR3 region has 16 residues. CDR1 and CDR2 from the germline V gene are MDHEN and SYDVKM. CDR3 residues: CASGGPGTGLRNTIYF. The CDR3 DNA sequence: TGTGCCAGCGGGGGACCAGGGACAGGGTTAAGAAACACCATATATTTT.

The V gene is TRBV30, the J gene TRBJ1-4; tentative D call: TRBD1 (5 bases). This CDR3 has 15 residues. Deletions cut 1 base from V and 6 bases from J, with 15 bases between. Germline V lookup: CDR1 GTSNPN, CDR2 SVGIG (reference sequence). The CDR3 DNA reads TGTGCCTGGAGTGGGGGGGGACTTGGTGATGAAAAACTGTTTTTT. It translates to CAWSGGGLGDEKLFF.

The chain uses TRBV29-1 and TRBJ1-4, with D perhaps TRBD1 (5 bases). Germline CDR1 and CDR2: SQVTM and ANQGSEA. V lost 8 bases to trimming and J lost 4 bases, with 14 bases between them. The CDR3 covers 13 residues. The CDR3: CSTLGGVNEKLFF. CDR3 DNA: TGCAGCACCCTTGGGGGGGTTAATGAAAAACTGTTTTTT.

The chain couples TRBV7-3 to TRBJ2-7, with TRBD1 identical over 9 bases. Germline V gives CDR1 SGHTA, CDR2 FQGTGA. The CDR3 is made up of 16 amino acids. V shed 2 bases and J 6 bases; nucleotides not matched to a gene: 11. The CDR3 DNA reads TGTGCCAGCAGCTTACGGCGGACAGGGGATTTAGGCGAGCAGTACTTC. Amino acids: CASSLRRTGDLGEQYF.

This clone was observed a single time. V is TRBV18 and J is TRBJ2-5; TRBD2 aligns across 12 bases. CDR3 size: 19 residues. Germline V gene lookup returns CDR1 KGHSH and CDR2 LQKENI. V was pared by 0 bases and J by 7 bases, with 15 bases of the junction left unmatched. This CDR3 reads CASSPPGLAGQTLGVTQYF. The DNA for the CDR3 is TGTGCCAGCTCACCACCAGGACTAGCGGGGCAAACCCTCGGGGTGACCCAGTACTTC. The whole variable domain, filled in from reference TRBV18 and TRBJ2-5, reads NAGVMQNPRHLVRRRGQEARLRCSPMKGHSHVYWYRQLPEEGLKFMVYLQKENIIDESGMPKERFSAEFPKEGPSILRIQQVVRGDSAAYFCASSPPGLAGQTLGVTQYFGPGTRLLVL.

The CDR3 is CASSYARTGDWNEQFF. CDR3 DNA sequence: TGTGCCAGCAGTTACGCCCGGACAGGGGATTGGAATGAGCAGTTCTTC. The rearrangement links TRBV6-5 to TRBJ2-1, with 9 bases matching TRBD1. The CDR3 spans 16 residues. Germline loops: CDR1 MNHEY, CDR2 SVGAGI. J was trimmed by 7 bases and V by 2 bases; bases with no gene match: 9.

This chain links TRBV5-1 with TRBJ1-3; tentatively, D is TRBD1 (6 bases). CDR1 is SGHRS, CDR2 YFSETQ, per germline. The CDR3 covers 14 residues. Between the trimmed V and J ends, which lost 4 bases and 0 bases, there was a span of 8 bases. Here the CDR3 reads CASSQQGSGNTIYF. CDR3 DNA sequence: TGCGCCAGCAGCCAACAGGGCTCTGGAAACACCATATATTTT.

The sample holds one count of this clone. The chain combines TRBV3-1 (or the pseudogene TRBV3-2) with TRBJ1-2; D is unclear. Trimming took 2 bases from V and 7 from J, leaving 8 bases between them. CDR3 size: 12 residues. CDR1 is LGHDT and CDR2 is YNNKEL in the germline V gene (reference sequence). The CDR3 bases are TGTGCCAGCAGCCAAACTTTTTGTGGCTACACCTTC. Translated: CASSQTFCGYTF.

The gene calls are TRBV28 and TRBJ1-2; D call uncertain. Germline CDR1 and CDR2: MDHEN and SYDVKM. The V and J ends lost 5 bases and 4 bases respectively, with 17 bases between them. This CDR3 has 15 residues. The CDR3 coding sequence is TGTGCCAGCAGTCCGTACGGCACAGTCCCCTATGGCTACACCTTC. It encodes CASSPYGTVPYGYTF.

V usage is TRBV7-8 and J usage is TRBJ1-2, with D hard to call. Trimming shortened V by 1 base and J by 2 bases, and 11 bases separated the two germline ends. Germline V gene lookup returns CDR1 SGHVS and CDR2 FQNEAQ. The CDR3 has 15 amino acids. CDR3 DNA sequence: TGTGCCAGCAGCTTAGGTGGAGGGTCGAACTATGGCTACACCTTC. It translates to CASSLGGGSNYGYTF. Drawing the rest from reference TRBV7-8 and TRBJ1-2, the complete variable domain is GAGVSQSPRYKVAKRGQDVALRCDPISGHVSLFWYQQALGQGPEFLTYFQNEAQLDKSGLPSDRFFAERPEGSVSTLKIQRTQQEDSAVYLCASSLGGGSNYGYTFGSGTRLTVV.

The chain recombines TRBV7-9 with TRBJ1-5; D gene ambiguous. CDR3 length: 13 residues. V was trimmed by 5 bases and J by 6 bases, leaving 11 bases between them. The germline gives CDR1 SEHNR, CDR2 FQNEAQ (reference sequence). The CDR3 nucleotides read TGTGCCAGCAGCCCTTCCAGAACTCAGCCCCAGCATTTT. Its protein product is CASSPSRTQPQHF.

The V and J genes are TRBV6-6 and TRBJ1-1; D uncertain. Germline CDR1 and CDR2: MNHNY and SVGAGI (reference sequence). The CDR3 extends over 14 amino acids. V was clipped by 5 bases and J by 4 bases, with 14 bases between them. CDR3 region: CASSGSGEGTEAFF. Here the CDR3 DNA reads TGTGCCAGCAGTGGCTCGGGTGAGGGCACTGAAGCTTTCTTT.